This TCR beta chain came from a study of blood T cell repertoires in COVID-19. Study details: There were acute and convalescent COVID-19 samples, and they came from the United States, Italy and Spain.

Germline V gene data show CDR1 as SNHLY and CDR2 as FYNNEI. Trimming removed 6 bases from V and 3 bases from J, with 23 bases in between. This CDR3 is 17 amino acids long. Methods used by the authors: Counts of nucleated cells, estimated from reference gene primer amplification, were obtained. Here immunoSEQ multiplex PCR was the method, and the copy in TCRdb shows in-frame clones only, minus some. For V, J and clone size, that table is used; D and trimming come from the DNA. This sample carries some 50,000 clones, 70% to 90% of them seen once, and the ten largest clones take 15% to 17%. The origin of this receptor is a human donor in a cohort sampled during active COVID-19. The donor label of this sample is uncertain. Sequencing was done on a sample of peripheral blood. The chain joins TRBV2 to TRBJ1-2; D remains ambiguous. CDR3 sequence: CASSLPLSTREDYGYTF. The CDR3 region has the DNA TGTGCCAGCAGCCTCCCCCTCTCCACCCGGGAGGACTATGGCTACACCTTC.